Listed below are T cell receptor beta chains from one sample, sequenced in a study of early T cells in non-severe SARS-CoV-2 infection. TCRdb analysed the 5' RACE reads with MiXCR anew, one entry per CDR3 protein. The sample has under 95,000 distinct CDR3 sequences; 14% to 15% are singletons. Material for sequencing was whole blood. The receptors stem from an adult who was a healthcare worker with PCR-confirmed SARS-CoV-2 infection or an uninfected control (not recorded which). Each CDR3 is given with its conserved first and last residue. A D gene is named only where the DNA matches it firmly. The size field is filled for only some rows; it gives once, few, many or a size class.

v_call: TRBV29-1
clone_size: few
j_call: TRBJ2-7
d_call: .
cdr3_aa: CSVAAPRANEQYF
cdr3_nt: TGCAGCGTCGCAGCTCCAAGGGCAAACGAGCAGTACTTC

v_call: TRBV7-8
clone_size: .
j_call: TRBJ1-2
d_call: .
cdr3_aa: CQLGGYTF
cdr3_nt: TGCCAACTAGGTGGCTACACCTTC

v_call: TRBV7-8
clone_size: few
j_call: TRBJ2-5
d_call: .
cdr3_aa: CASSLGGHQETQYF
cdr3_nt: TGTGCCAGCAGCTTAGGGGGCCACCAAGAGACCCAGTACTTC

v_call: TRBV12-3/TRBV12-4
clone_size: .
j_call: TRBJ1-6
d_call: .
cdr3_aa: CASTQGNSPLHF
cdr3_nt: TGTGCCAGCACCCAGGGAAATTCACCCCTCCACTTT

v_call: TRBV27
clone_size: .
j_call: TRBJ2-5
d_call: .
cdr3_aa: CASRGLETQYF
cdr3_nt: TGTGCCAGCCGGGGGCTAGAGACCCAGTACTTC

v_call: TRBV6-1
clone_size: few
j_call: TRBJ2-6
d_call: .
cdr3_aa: CASSAGVTGANVLTF
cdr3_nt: TGTGCCAGCAGTGCGGGAGTTACTGGGGCCAACGTCCTGACTTTC

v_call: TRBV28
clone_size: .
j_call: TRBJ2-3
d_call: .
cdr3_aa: CASSLDKARADTQYF
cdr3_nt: TGTGCCAGCAGTTTGGACAAAGCAAGGGCAGATACGCAGTATTTT

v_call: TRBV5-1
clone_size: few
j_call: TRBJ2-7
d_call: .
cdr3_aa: CASSPTVGAYEQYF
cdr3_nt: TGCGCCAGCAGCCCAACAGTGGGGGCCTACGAGCAGTACTTC

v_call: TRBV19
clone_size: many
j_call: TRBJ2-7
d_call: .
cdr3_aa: CASSRGPYEQYF
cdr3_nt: TGTGCCAGTAGTAGGGGGCCCTACGAGCAGTACTTC

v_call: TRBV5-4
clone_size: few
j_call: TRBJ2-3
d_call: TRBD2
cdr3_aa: CASSSTSGTVNTQYF
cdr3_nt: TGTGCCAGCAGCTCGACTAGCGGGACCGTCAATACGCAGTATTTT

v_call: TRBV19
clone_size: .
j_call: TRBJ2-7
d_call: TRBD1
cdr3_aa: CASSPDRGAYEQYF
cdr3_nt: TGTGCCAGTAGTCCGGACAGGGGGGCCTACGAGCAGTACTTC

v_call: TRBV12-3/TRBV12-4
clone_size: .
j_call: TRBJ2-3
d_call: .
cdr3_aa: CASSSERGTDTQYF
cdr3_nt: TGTGCCAGCAGTTCCGAGCGGGGCACAGATACGCAGTATTTT

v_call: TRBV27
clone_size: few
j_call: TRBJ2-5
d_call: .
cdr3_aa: CASSSLQETQYF
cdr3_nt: TGTGCCAGCAGTTCCCTCCAAGAGACCCAGTACTTC

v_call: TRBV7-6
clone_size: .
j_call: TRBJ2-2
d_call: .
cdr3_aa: CASIHFTTGELFF
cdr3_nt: TGTGCCAGCATACATTTTACCACCGGGGAGCTGTTTTTT

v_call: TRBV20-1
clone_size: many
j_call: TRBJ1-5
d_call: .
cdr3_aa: CSAGGGGQPQHF
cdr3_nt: TGCAGTGCCGGCGGGGGCGGTCAGCCCCAGCATTTT

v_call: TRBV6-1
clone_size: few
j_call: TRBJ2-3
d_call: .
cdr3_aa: CASSELPTDTQYF
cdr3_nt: TGTGCCAGCAGTGAACTTCCAACAGATACGCAGTATTTT

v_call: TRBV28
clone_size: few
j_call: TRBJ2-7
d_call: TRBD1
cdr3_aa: CASSSYRGYEQYF
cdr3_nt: TGTGCCAGCAGTTCTTACAGGGGTTACGAGCAGTACTTC

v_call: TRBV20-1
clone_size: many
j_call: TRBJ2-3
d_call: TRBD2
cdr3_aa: CSAREPAGVGDTQYF
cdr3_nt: TGCAGTGCTAGAGAGCCGGCGGGAGTGGGGGATACGCAGTATTTT

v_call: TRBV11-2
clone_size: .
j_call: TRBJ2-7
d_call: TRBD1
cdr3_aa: CASSSPDRFNEQYF
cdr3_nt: TGTGCCAGCAGCTCCCCGGACAGGTTCAACGAGCAGTACTTC

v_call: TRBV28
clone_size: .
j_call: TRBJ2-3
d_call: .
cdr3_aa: CGTRGSITDTQYF
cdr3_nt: TGCGGCACGCGGGGATCCATCACAGATACGCAGTATTTT

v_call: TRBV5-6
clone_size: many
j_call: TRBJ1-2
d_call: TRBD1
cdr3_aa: CASSSGTGNYGYTF
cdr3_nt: TGTGCCAGCAGCTCCGGGACAGGGAATTATGGCTACACCTTC

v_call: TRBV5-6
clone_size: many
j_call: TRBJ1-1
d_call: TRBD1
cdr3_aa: CASSWGPGQGTEAFF
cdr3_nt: TGTGCCAGCAGCTGGGGACCGGGACAGGGGACTGAAGCTTTCTTT

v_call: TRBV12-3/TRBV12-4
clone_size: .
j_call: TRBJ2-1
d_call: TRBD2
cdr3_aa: CASIRAGVREQFF
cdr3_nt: TGTGCCAGCATTAGAGCGGGAGTTCGGGAGCAGTTCTTC

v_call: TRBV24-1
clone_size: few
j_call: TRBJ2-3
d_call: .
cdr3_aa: CATSELQGGTDTQYF
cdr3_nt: TGTGCCACCAGTGAACTACAGGGAGGCACAGATACGCAGTATTTT

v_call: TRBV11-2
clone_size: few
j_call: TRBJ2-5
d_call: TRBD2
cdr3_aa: CASSPGASGVTGTQYF
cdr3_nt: TGTGCCAGCAGCCCCGGGGCTAGCGGGGTCACTGGGACCCAGTACTTC

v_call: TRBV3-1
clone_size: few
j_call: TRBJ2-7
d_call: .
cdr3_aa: CASSHSRKYEQYF
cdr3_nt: TGTGCCAGCAGCCATTCGAGGAAATACGAGCAGTACTTC

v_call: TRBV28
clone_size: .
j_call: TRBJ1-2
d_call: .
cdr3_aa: CASSFLNGYTF
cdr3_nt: TGTGCCAGCAGTTTTCTGAATGGCTACACCTTC

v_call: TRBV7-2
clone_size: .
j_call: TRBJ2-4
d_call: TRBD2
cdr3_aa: CASSLGGTRGSANIQYF
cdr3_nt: TGTGCCAGCAGCTTAGGGGGGACTAGAGGTTCGGCAAACATTCAGTACTTC

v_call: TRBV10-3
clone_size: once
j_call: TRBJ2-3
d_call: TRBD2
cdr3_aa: CAISESLAATDTQYF
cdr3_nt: TGTGCCATCAGTGAGAGTCTAGCGGCCACAGATACGCAGTATTTT

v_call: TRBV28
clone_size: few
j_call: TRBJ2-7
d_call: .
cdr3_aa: CASSFSVYEQYF
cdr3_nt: TGTGCCAGCAGTTTTTCGGTCTACGAGCAGTACTTC

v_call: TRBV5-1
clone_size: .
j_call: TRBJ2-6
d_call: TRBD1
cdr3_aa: CASRMGQSSGANVLTF
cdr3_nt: TGCGCCAGCAGGATGGGACAGAGCTCTGGGGCCAACGTCCTGACTTTC

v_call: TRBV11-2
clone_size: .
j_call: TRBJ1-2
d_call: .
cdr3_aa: CASSPVLGRRQNYGYTF
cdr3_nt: TGTGCCAGCAGCCCAGTTTTGGGCAGAAGACAAAACTATGGCTACACCTTC

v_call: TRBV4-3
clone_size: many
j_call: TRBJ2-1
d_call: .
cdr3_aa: CASSQLTGGPVNEQFF
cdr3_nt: TGCGCCAGCAGCCAACTTACAGGCGGACCGGTCAATGAGCAGTTCTTC

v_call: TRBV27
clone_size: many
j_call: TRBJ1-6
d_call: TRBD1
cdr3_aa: CASSFRDRFYNSPLHF
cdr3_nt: TGTGCCAGCAGTTTCCGGGACAGGTTCTATAATTCACCCCTCCACTTT

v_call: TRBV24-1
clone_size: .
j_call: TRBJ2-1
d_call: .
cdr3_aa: CATSEHNEQFF
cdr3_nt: TGTGCCACCAGTGAGCACAATGAGCAGTTCTTC

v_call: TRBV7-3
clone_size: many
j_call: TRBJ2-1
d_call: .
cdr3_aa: CASSPRPSSYNEQFF
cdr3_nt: TGTGCCAGCAGCCCTAGGCCGAGCTCCTACAATGAGCAGTTCTTC

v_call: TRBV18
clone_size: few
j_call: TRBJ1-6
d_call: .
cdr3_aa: CASSPQTVYNSPLHF
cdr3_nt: TGTGCCAGCTCACCACAGACGGTGTATAATTCACCCCTCCACTTT

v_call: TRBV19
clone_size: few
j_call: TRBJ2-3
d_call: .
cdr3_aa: CASSMKQDTQYF
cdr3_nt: TGTGCCAGTAGTATGAAACAAGATACGCAGTATTTT

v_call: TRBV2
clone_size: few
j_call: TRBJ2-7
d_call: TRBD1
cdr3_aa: CASSEAGGLLYEQYF
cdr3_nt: TGTGCCAGCAGTGAGGCAGGGGGCTTACTCTACGAGCAGTACTTC

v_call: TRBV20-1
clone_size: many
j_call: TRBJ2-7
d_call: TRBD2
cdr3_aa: CSAAGSPSGRSEQYF
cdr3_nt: TGCAGTGCGGCCGGGTCTCCTAGCGGGAGGTCCGAGCAGTACTTC

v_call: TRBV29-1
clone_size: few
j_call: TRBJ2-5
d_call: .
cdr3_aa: CSVTGTRDQETQYF
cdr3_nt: TGCAGCGTCACCGGGACGCGCGACCAAGAGACCCAGTACTTC

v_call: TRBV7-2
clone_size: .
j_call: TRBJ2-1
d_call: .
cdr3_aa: CASSLRPAHNEQFF
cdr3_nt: TGTGCCAGCAGCCTACGGCCAGCACATAATGAGCAGTTCTTC

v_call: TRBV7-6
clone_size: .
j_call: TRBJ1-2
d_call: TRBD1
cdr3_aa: CASSAGGGSYGYTF
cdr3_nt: TGTGCCAGCAGTGCCGGAGGGGGCAGCTATGGCTACACCTTC

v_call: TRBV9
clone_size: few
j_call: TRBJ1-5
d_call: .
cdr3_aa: CASSVDNGEPQHF
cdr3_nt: TGTGCCAGCAGCGTAGATAATGGGGAGCCCCAGCATTTT

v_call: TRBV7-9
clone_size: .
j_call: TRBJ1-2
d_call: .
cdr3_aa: CASSLRLDYGYTF
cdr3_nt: TGTGCCAGCAGCTTAAGGCTTGACTATGGCTACACCTTC

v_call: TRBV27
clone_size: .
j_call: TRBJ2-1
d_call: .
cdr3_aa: CASSLSSAGVGEQFF
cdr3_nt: TGTGCCAGCAGTTTATCTTCCGCGGGTGTAGGTGAGCAGTTCTTC

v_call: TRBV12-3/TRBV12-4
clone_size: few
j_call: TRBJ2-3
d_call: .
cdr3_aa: CASSLDWGDTQYF
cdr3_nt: TGTGCCAGCAGTCTCGACTGGGGAGATACGCAGTATTTT

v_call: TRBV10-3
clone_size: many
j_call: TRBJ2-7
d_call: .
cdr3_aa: CAISESTQRDEQYF
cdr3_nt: TGTGCCATCAGTGAGTCTACTCAAAGGGACGAGCAGTACTTC

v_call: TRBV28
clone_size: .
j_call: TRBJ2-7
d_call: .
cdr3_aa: CASSYWYEQYF
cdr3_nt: TGTGCCAGCAGCTACTGGTACGAGCAGTACTTC

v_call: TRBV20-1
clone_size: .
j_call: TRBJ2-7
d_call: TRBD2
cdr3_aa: CSGGTSDEQYF
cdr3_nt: TGCAGTGGAGGGACTAGCGACGAGCAGTACTTC

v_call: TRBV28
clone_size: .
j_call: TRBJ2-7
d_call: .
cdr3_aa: CASSEELSYEQYF
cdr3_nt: TGTGCCAGCAGCGAGGAACTCTCCTACGAGCAGTACTTC

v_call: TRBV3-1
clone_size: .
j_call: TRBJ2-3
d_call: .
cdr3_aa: CASSPTLARTDTQYF
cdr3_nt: TGTGCCAGCAGCCCAACCCTAGCGCGCACAGATACGCAGTATTTT

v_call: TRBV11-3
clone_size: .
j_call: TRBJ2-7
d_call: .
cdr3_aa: CASSYYEQYF
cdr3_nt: TGTGCCAGCAGCTACTACGAGCAGTACTTC

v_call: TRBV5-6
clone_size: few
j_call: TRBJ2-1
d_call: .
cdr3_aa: CASSLLTESGREQFF
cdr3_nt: TGTGCCAGCAGCTTGTTGACGGAGTCCGGACGTGAGCAGTTCTTC

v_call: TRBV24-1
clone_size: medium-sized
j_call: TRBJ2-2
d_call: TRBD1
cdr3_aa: CATSRQGITGELFF
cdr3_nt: TGTGCCACCTCCAGACAGGGTATCACCGGGGAGCTGTTTTTT

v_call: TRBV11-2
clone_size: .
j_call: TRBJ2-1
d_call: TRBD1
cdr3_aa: CASSPWRDRAGNEQFF
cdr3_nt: TGTGCCAGCAGCCCCTGGCGGGACAGGGCGGGAAATGAGCAGTTCTTC

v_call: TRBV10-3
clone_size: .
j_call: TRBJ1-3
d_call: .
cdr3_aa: CAISGPQDTIYF
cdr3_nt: TGTGCCATCAGTGGGCCTCAAGACACCATATATTTT

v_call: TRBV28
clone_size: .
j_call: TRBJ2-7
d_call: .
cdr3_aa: CASSLSQGSLYEQYF
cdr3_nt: TGTGCCAGCAGTTTATCCCAAGGGTCCCTCTACGAGCAGTACTTC

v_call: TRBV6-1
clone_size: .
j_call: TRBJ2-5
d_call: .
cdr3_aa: CASSELFGSETQYF
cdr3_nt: TGTGCCAGCAGTGAACTGTTCGGGAGTGAGACCCAGTACTTC